The T cell receptor beta chain under discussion was sequenced for a study of T cells in Graves' hyperthyroidism and ophthalmopathy. Overall study: The authors collected peripheral blood at initial diagnosis, before any treatment. Study outcomes and limitations: It was a median around 6 months before onset that the model predicted ophthalmopathy.

Patients with uncontrolled infections, other autoimmune diseases, pregnancy or lactation were excluded. This sample holds PBMCs from less than 13 ml fresh peripheral blood. This clonotype occurred many times. Its antigen is unidentified. One end of the junction does not line up with germline, which may come from a read error. Researchers took RNA transcripts and amplified the TCR beta CDR3 regions from them. During a first-round RT-PCR of the TCR CDR3, the HTBI primer set was used. TCRdb passed the multiplex PCR reads through MiXCR, listing each CDR3 protein once. Here the sample spans around 520,000 distinct CDR3 sequences, 14% being singletons. What was sequenced was blood. The clonotype originates from a woman in her 40s with Graves' hyperthyroidism.

CDR3 sequence: CASSLGTGGQETQYF. The CDR3 nucleotides are TGTGCTAGCAGCTTAGGCACAGGGGGCCAAGAGACCCAGTACTTC. The J gene is TRBJ2-5, the V gene TRBV7-7; 8 nucleotides align to TRBD1. CDR3 length: 15 residues. The germline gives CDR1 SSHAT, CDR2 FNYEAQ (reference sequence).